The rows below give T cell receptor beta chains drawn from one sample of a study of T cell responses to AZD1222 COVID-19 vaccine. Libraries were prepared by immunoSEQ multiplex PCR; TCRdb keeps only in-frame clonotypes and omits some of them. Of 140,000 to 150,000 clones listed, 70% to 90% are singletons. The material sequenced was peripheral blood, taken on day 0 of AZD1222 vaccination. Receptors were obtained from an adult in good health. The CDR3 runs from the conserved cysteine through the conserved F or W. D genes are given only for firm matches.

cdr3_aa: CASSSGGLSTDTQYF
d_call: -
cdr3_length: 15
v_call: TRBV7-7

cdr3_aa: CASSQGQGAGGYTF
d_call: TRBD1
cdr3_length: 14
v_call: TRBV11-2

cdr3_aa: CASSVEGFHTDTQYF
d_call: -
cdr3_length: 15
v_call: TRBV9

cdr3_aa: CASSLATSSYEQYF
d_call: -
cdr3_length: 14
v_call: TRBV11-2

cdr3_aa: CASSLGVLGHGYTF
d_call: -
cdr3_length: 14
v_call: TRBV7-2

cdr3_aa: CASSPPVGGKNQETQYF
d_call: TRBD2
cdr3_length: 17
v_call: TRBV18

cdr3_aa: CASSLNRGETQYF
d_call: TRBD1
cdr3_length: 13
v_call: TRBV18

cdr3_aa: CAISEFDRPSPNEKLFF
d_call: -
cdr3_length: 17
v_call: TRBV10-3

cdr3_aa: CASRVDRAVAEAFF
d_call: TRBD1
cdr3_length: 14
v_call: TRBV6-5

cdr3_aa: CASSEPSPLHF
d_call: -
cdr3_length: 11
v_call: TRBV2

cdr3_aa: CASSEGAGGQPQHF
d_call: -
cdr3_length: 14
v_call: TRBV10-2

cdr3_aa: CASSLPVVDRDNSPLHF
d_call: TRBD1
cdr3_length: 17
v_call: TRBV28

cdr3_aa: CASSPNRTGWNEQFF
d_call: TRBD1
cdr3_length: 15
v_call: TRBV7-9

cdr3_aa: CASSDRSTSTDTQYF
d_call: -
cdr3_length: 15
v_call: TRBV6-4

cdr3_aa: CASSPLGAQGHGYTF
d_call: -
cdr3_length: 15
v_call: TRBV11-2

cdr3_aa: CASSLSDADYGYTF
d_call: -
cdr3_length: 14
v_call: TRBV27

cdr3_aa: CASSPTRNTEAFF
d_call: -
cdr3_length: 13
v_call: TRBV18

cdr3_aa: CASSLWGTSTDTQYF
d_call: -
cdr3_length: 15
v_call: TRBV5-1

cdr3_aa: CASSNQGYNQPQHF
d_call: -
cdr3_length: 14
v_call: TRBV19

cdr3_aa: CASSELAGPSYNEQFF
d_call: TRBD2
cdr3_length: 16
v_call: TRBV6-1

cdr3_aa: CATSEGQGRYGYTF
d_call: TRBD1
cdr3_length: 14
v_call: TRBV24-1

cdr3_aa: CATSDLVSSGNEQFF
d_call: -
cdr3_length: 15
v_call: TRBV24-1

cdr3_aa: CASSLYSGGDNEQFF
d_call: TRBD2
cdr3_length: 15
v_call: TRBV5-1

cdr3_aa: CASSEVGGSGSPLHF
d_call: -
cdr3_length: 15
v_call: TRBV6-1

cdr3_aa: CASGFSGQRYTF
d_call: -
cdr3_length: 12
v_call: TRBV12-5

cdr3_aa: CASSYSYEQYF
d_call: -
cdr3_length: 11
v_call: TRBV12-3/TRBV12-4

cdr3_aa: CASSQVAGGPRQSNEQFF
d_call: TRBD2
cdr3_length: 18
v_call: TRBV3-1/TRBV3-2

cdr3_aa: CASSSLQGGETQYF
d_call: -
cdr3_length: 14
v_call: TRBV4-1

cdr3_aa: CASSSGQGTEAFF
d_call: TRBD1
cdr3_length: 13
v_call: TRBV18

cdr3_aa: CASRRGLEAFF
d_call: -
cdr3_length: 11
v_call: TRBV2

cdr3_aa: CASSSLYEQYF
d_call: -
cdr3_length: 11
v_call: TRBV12-3/TRBV12-4

cdr3_aa: CASSELQGGEKLFF
d_call: -
cdr3_length: 14
v_call: TRBV2

cdr3_aa: CASSPVPGGTYEQYF
d_call: -
cdr3_length: 15
v_call: TRBV3-1/TRBV3-2

cdr3_aa: CASSVALTYNEQFF
d_call: -
cdr3_length: 14
v_call: TRBV2

cdr3_aa: CASSLGGSETGELFF
d_call: TRBD2
cdr3_length: 15
v_call: TRBV11-3

cdr3_aa: CASGTRAALNQPQHF
d_call: -
cdr3_length: 15
v_call: TRBV6-5

cdr3_aa: CASRLVGTDTQYF
d_call: -
cdr3_length: 13
v_call: TRBV27

cdr3_aa: CASSPVGGYTF
d_call: -
cdr3_length: 11
v_call: TRBV6-5

cdr3_aa: CASSFVAEGGGKGLFF
d_call: -
cdr3_length: 16
v_call: TRBV6-5

cdr3_aa: CASRENRDTEAFF
d_call: -
cdr3_length: 13
v_call: TRBV2

cdr3_aa: CSASTGTNTEAFF
d_call: -
cdr3_length: 13
v_call: TRBV29-1

cdr3_aa: CASRGDFQLYEQYF
d_call: -
cdr3_length: 14
v_call: TRBV7-9

cdr3_aa: CASGLTRDRGQDGANVLTF
d_call: TRBD1
cdr3_length: 19
v_call: TRBV12-5

cdr3_aa: CAWSAGRETQYF
d_call: -
cdr3_length: 12
v_call: TRBV30

cdr3_aa: CASSGDRGDNSPLHF
d_call: TRBD1
cdr3_length: 15
v_call: TRBV5-1

cdr3_aa: CASSLTAGYGYTF
d_call: -
cdr3_length: 13
v_call: TRBV30

cdr3_aa: CASSTQGRGEAFF
d_call: -
cdr3_length: 13
v_call: TRBV3-1/TRBV3-2

cdr3_aa: CATRTGVSNQPQHF
d_call: TRBD1
cdr3_length: 14
v_call: TRBV15

cdr3_aa: CASFQGLAEAFF
d_call: -
cdr3_length: 12
v_call: TRBV19

cdr3_aa: CASSQSEAFF
d_call: -
cdr3_length: 10
v_call: TRBV12-3/TRBV12-4

cdr3_aa: CASSDAGGGVPQHF
d_call: -
cdr3_length: 14
v_call: TRBV2

cdr3_aa: CASSVDSTGELFF
d_call: -
cdr3_length: 13
v_call: TRBV11-2

cdr3_aa: CASGIGGATEAFF
d_call: -
cdr3_length: 13
v_call: TRBV12-5

cdr3_aa: CASSQDKGGNYNEQFF
d_call: -
cdr3_length: 16
v_call: TRBV4-2

cdr3_aa: CASSQQYYEQYF
d_call: -
cdr3_length: 12
v_call: TRBV4-2

cdr3_aa: CASGTLRTVNQPQHF
d_call: -
cdr3_length: 15
v_call: TRBV12-5

cdr3_aa: CASSLRSGGSGGYTF
d_call: -
cdr3_length: 15
v_call: TRBV27

cdr3_aa: CAWSVQGHGNTIYF
d_call: TRBD1
cdr3_length: 14
v_call: TRBV30